This is a list of T cell receptor beta chains from one sample in a study of blood T cell repertoires in COVID-19. Produced via immunoSEQ multiplex PCR; TCRdb's table is partial and in-frame only. The table lists approximately 90,000 clones, approximately 86% of them singletons. Input material: peripheral blood. The receptors stem from a human donor in a cohort sampled during active COVID-19. Both conserved end residues are part of each CDR3. Fields, in order: V gene, D gene, J gene, clone size, CDR3 protein, CDR3 DNA. A D gene is named only where the DNA matches it firmly. The size field is filled for only some rows; it gives once, few, many or a size class.

TRBV11-1	.	TRBJ2-1	.	CASSFVPQVEGNEQFF	TGTGCCAGCAGCTTTGTTCCCCAGGTGGAGGGCAATGAGCAGTTCTTC
TRBV29-1	.	TRBJ2-3	.	CSVEGPDSAVGTQYF	TGCAGCGTTGAAGGACCAGACAGCGCGGTTGGTACGCAGTATTTT
TRBV18	TRBD1	TRBJ2-7	.	CASSDQAQGYYEQYF	TGTGCCAGCTCGGACCAGGCACAGGGGTACTACGAGCAGTACTTC
TRBV5-4	.	TRBJ1-2	.	CASSLGREGQGYTF	TGTGCCAGCAGCTTGGGCAGGGAAGGTCAGGGCTACACCTTC
TRBV6-5	.	TRBJ1-4	.	CASSWATTNEKLFF	TGTGCCAGCAGTTGGGCCACTACTAATGAAAAACTGTTTTTT
TRBV19	.	TRBJ2-2	.	CASSINQGRNGELFF	TGTGCCAGTAGTATTAATCAGGGGCGTAACGGGGAGCTGTTTTTT
TRBV5-6	.	TRBJ1-3	.	CASSPGHSNTIYF	TGTGCCAGCAGCCCCGGACATAGTAACACCATATATTTT
TRBV2	TRBD1	TRBJ1-4	.	CASSGGQGNEKLFF	TGTGCCAGCAGTGGGGGACAGGGTAATGAAAAACTGTTTTTT
TRBV30	TRBD1	TRBJ1-5	.	CACNNRGGSYSNQPQHF	TGTGCCTGCAACAACAGGGGTGGGTCCTATAGCAATCAGCCCCAGCATTTT
TRBV5-1	.	TRBJ2-3	.	CASSSDTGTDTQYF	TGCGCCAGCAGCTCTGACACAGGGACAGATACGCAGTATTTT
TRBV7-9	.	TRBJ1-1	.	CASSLRTANTEAFF	TGTGCCAGCAGCTTACGGACAGCGAACACTGAAGCTTTCTTT
TRBV30	.	TRBJ2-2	.	CAWRGAGVNTGELFF	TGTGCCTGGAGGGGGGCTGGGGTTAACACCGGGGAGCTGTTTTTT
TRBV19	TRBD1	TRBJ1-5	.	CASGDRGGNQPQHF	TGTGCCAGTGGGGACAGGGGCGGCAATCAGCCCCAGCATTTT
TRBV9	.	TRBJ1-2	.	CASSPETVPYGYTF	TGTGCCAGCAGCCCGGAAACAGTTCCCTATGGCTACACCTTC
TRBV21-1	.	TRBJ2-5	.	CASSSGTSGAQETQYF	TGTGCCAGCAGCTCCGGGACTAGCGGAGCCCAAGAGACCCAGTACTTC
TRBV5-4	TRBD1	TRBJ1-3	once	CASSLGDRAANTIYF	TGTGCCAGCAGCTTAGGTGACAGGGCGGCAAACACCATATATTTT
TRBV3-1/TRBV3-2	.	TRBJ1-2	.	CASSYPRNYGYTF	TGTGCCAGCAGCTACCCTCGGAACTATGGCTACACCTTC
TRBV18	TRBD1	TRBJ2-1	.	CASSPPGQGGLF	TGTGCCAGCTCACCCCCGGGACAGGGGGGGCTCTTC
TRBV19	TRBD2	TRBJ2-4	once	CASSMGGKPGLAGGRAKNIQYF	TGTGCCAGTAGTATGGGGGGGAAGCCGGGACTAGCGGGAGGAAGGGCCAAAAACATTCAGTACTTC
TRBV9	.	TRBJ2-7	.	CASSPLGGGYHEQYF	TGTGCCAGCAGCCCCCTGGGGGGGGGCTACCACGAGCAGTACTTC
TRBV19	.	TRBJ1-4	.	CASRRRAGVNEKLFF	TGTGCCAGTAGAAGACGGGCAGGGGTTAATGAAAAACTGTTTTTT
TRBV6-8	.	TRBJ2-5	.	CASVPKGQETQYF	TGTGCCAGTGTACCGAAGGGGCAAGAGACCCAGTACTTC
TRBV19	.	TRBJ1-5	.	CASSTPGRSQPQHF	TGTGCCAGTAGTACCCCAGGCAGAAGCCAGCCCCAGCATTTT